These 25 T cell receptor beta chains were all obtained from the same sample, sequenced in a study of the immune and genomic landscape of osteosarcoma. The table came from immunoSEQ multiplex PCR; TCRdb's copy has only in-frame clones and leaves some out. This sample has approximately 9,400 clones, with 55% to 75% found just once. The post-treatment osteosarcoma tumors were primary, local recurrence or metastasis specimens from poor-prognosis patients. The specimen was osteosarcoma tumor tissue from the lung. The origin of the receptors is a human donor with osteosarcoma.

V and J are TRBV28 and TRBJ2-2; TRBD2 might be the D (6 bases). The CDR3 runs 14 residues. CDR1 and CDR2 from the germline V gene are MDHEN and SYDVKM. Trimming removed 6 bases from V and 6 bases from J, with 14 bases in between. The CDR3 region has the DNA TGTGCCAGCAGGAGACTAGTCTCTGCCGGGGAGCTGTTTTTT. Protein product: CASRRLVSAGELFF.

The genes are TRBV7-9 and TRBJ1-6; TRBD1 aligns across 7 bases. The germline V gene has CDR1 SEHNR and CDR2 FQNEAQ (reference sequence). V shed 1 base, J shed 5 bases, and the junction held 2 bases outside the gene matches. The CDR3 is 15 amino acids. This chain's CDR3 is CASSLETGHNSPLHF. CDR3 nucleotide sequence: TGTGCCAGCAGCTTAGAGACAGGGCATAATTCACCCCTCCACTTT.

This clone is large within its sample. V is TRBV5-4 and J is TRBJ2-6, with no clear D. Trimming removed 4 bases at V and 0 bases at J, with 5 bases between. Germline values: CDR1 SGHNT, CDR2 YYREEE (reference sequence). The length of the CDR3 is 14 residues. CDR3 protein: CASSRVSGANVLTF. The CDR3 region has the DNA TGTGCCAGCAGCCGCGTCTCTGGGGCCAACGTCCTGACTTTC.

The table lists this clone with a count of one. The junction departs from germline at one end; a sequencing error may be responsible. Other DNA sequences within the sample encode an identical CDR3. The V and J genes are TRBV5-1 and TRBJ2-2, with D perhaps matching TRBD1 (6 bases). Germline values: CDR1 SGHRS, CDR2 YFSETQ. The CDR3 has 16 amino acids. CDR3 DNA: TGCGCCAGCAGCCCCCATCGGGACACCAACACCGGAGAGCTGTTTTTT. Protein sequence: CASSPHRDTNTGELFF.

The rearrangement joins TRBV5-4 to TRBJ2-5; 7 nucleotides agree with TRBD1. The V gene end was trimmed by 6 bases and the J gene end by 4 bases; junction bases not matched to a gene: 6. This CDR3 comprises 13 residues. CDR1 is SGHNT and CDR2 is YYREEE in the germline V gene (reference sequence). CDR3 nucleotides: TGTGCCAGCAACGACAGGGATCGAGAGACCCAGTACTTC. Amino acids: CASNDRDRETQYF.

A word on this clone: One end of the junction varies from germline; a read error may be responsible. The sample has other DNA sequences that encode this CDR3 too. This chain uses TRBV7-8 with TRBJ1-5; D ambiguous. The length of the CDR3 is 16 residues. The V gene's germline CDR1 is SGHVS and CDR2 FQNEAQ. The CDR3 region is CASSLMWTASNQPQHF. CDR3 in DNA: TGTGCCAGCAGCTTAATGTGGACGGCCAGCAATCAACCCCAGCATTTT. Variable domain in full (rest from reference TRBV7-8 and TRBJ1-5): GAGVSQSPRYKVAKRGQDVALRCDPISGHVSLFWYQQALGQGPEFLTYFQNEAQLDKSGLPSDRFFAERPEGSVSTLKIQRTQQEDSAVYLCASSLMWTASNQPQHFGDGTRLSIL.

The rearrangement links TRBV29-1 to TRBJ1-3; TRBD1 might be the D (6 bases). Trimming removed 6 bases from V and 3 bases from J, with 30 bases in between. CDR1 SQVTM and CDR2 ANQGSEA come from the germline V gene. CDR3 length: 19 amino acids. Here the CDR3 DNA reads TGCAGCGTCCTCAACAGGGTCCCCGGGATGGTTCTTGGTGGAAACACCATATATTTT. It is translated as CSVLNRVPGMVLGGNTIYF.

This chain connects TRBV19 to TRBJ1-2; the D gene is possibly TRBD1 (5 bases). This CDR3 region has 16 residues. Germline V CDR1 and CDR2: LNHDA, SQIVND (reference sequence). Trimming took 6 bases from V and 8 from J, leaving 25 bases between them. The CDR3 nucleotides read TGTGCCAGTAGCAATACAGGTTACCCAGCCTCCGGCGGCTACACCTTC. Protein product: CASSNTGYPASGGYTF.

For this clone: Other DNA sequences in this sample translate to the same CDR3. V gene TRBV6-5 combines with J gene TRBJ1-5, with D tentatively TRBD1 (5 bases). V dropped 0 bases and J dropped 7 bases, with 13 bases sitting between them. CDR3 length: 15 residues. Germline V gene data show CDR1 as MNHEY and CDR2 as SVGAGI. This CDR3 is CASSYSRVGEQPQHF. CDR3 nucleotides: TGTGCCAGCAGTTACTCTAGGGTAGGGGAACAGCCCCAGCATTTT.

This clone was detected only once. V is TRBV11-3 and J is TRBJ2-1; 10 positions match TRBD2. V shed 4 bases, J shed 6 bases, and the junction held 9 bases outside the gene matches. The CDR3 is 16 amino acids. CDR1 SGHNT and CDR2 YENEEA come from the germline V gene. CDR3 protein: CASSSSSSGRFNEQFF. CDR3 coding DNA: TGTGCCAGCAGCTCCTCCTCTAGCGGGAGATTCAATGAGCAGTTCTTC.

The V gene is TRBV5-1, the J gene TRBJ2-2; 7 positions match TRBD2. Trimming cost V 5 bases and J 0 bases; bases outside gene matches: 16. CDR1 and CDR2 (germline): SGHRS, YFSETQ. This CDR3 comprises 19 residues. The CDR3 loop reads CASRPGGAGAPTNTGELFF. DNA for the CDR3: TGCGCCAGCAGACCCGGGGGTGCGGGAGCCCCCACGAACACCGGGGAGCTGTTTTTT.

DNA for the CDR3: TGTGCCAGCAAAGACACCGGGGAGCTGTTTTTT. It is translated as CASKDTGELFF. This rearrangement joins TRBV6-1 to TRBJ2-2, with no clear D. Deletions cut 7 bases from V and 3 bases from J, with 3 bases between. This CDR3 is built from 11 residues. CDR1 and CDR2 (germline): MNHNS, SASEGT.

This clone showed up just a few times. V usage is TRBV6-1 and J usage is TRBJ1-2, with D maybe TRBD1 (6 bases). The CDR3 loop spans 14 amino acids. V lost 6 bases to trimming and J lost 8 bases, with 19 bases between them. In germline, CDR1 is MNHNS, CDR2 SASEGT. This CDR3 is CASSPTGQSRGYTF. As DNA, the CDR3 is TGTGCCAGCAGCCCCACCGGACAGTCGCGCGGCTACACCTTC.

The chain uses TRBV5-1 and TRBJ1-1; possibly TRBD1 for D (5 bases). The CDR3 covers 15 residues. Germline V gene sequence: CDR1 SGHRS, CDR2 YFSETQ. V lost 4 bases and J lost 0, with 13 bases in between. The CDR3 reads CASSPETVLNTEAFF. In nucleotides, the CDR3 is TGCGCCAGCAGCCCAGAGACAGTGCTGAACACTGAAGCTTTCTTT.

This chain links TRBV9 with TRBJ2-3, with 13 bases that match TRBD2. This CDR3 spans 16 amino acids. CDR1 SGDLS and CDR2 YYNGEE come from the germline V gene. V was pared by 0 bases and J by 6 bases, with 4 bases of the junction left unmatched. The CDR3 loop reads CASSVDGLAGADTQYF. The CDR3 coding sequence is TGTGCCAGCAGCGTAGACGGACTAGCGGGAGCCGATACGCAGTATTTT.

V and J are TRBV14 and TRBJ1-2; D remains unclear. V was cut by 4 bases and J by 6 bases, with 9 bases left in between. CDR3 length: 12 amino acids. Germline-derived CDR1 and CDR2 are SGHDN and FVKESK. The DNA for the CDR3 is TGTGCCAGCAGCCCCGTCGGGGATGGCTACACCTTC. It specifies CASSPVGDGYTF.

V is TRBV9 and J is TRBJ2-1; perhaps TRBD2 as D (7 bases). Germline lookup yields CDR1 SGDLS and CDR2 YYNGEE. V shed 4 bases and J shed 4 bases, with 15 bases lying between them. This CDR3 is 15 amino acids long. CDR3 amino acids: CASSRLGGAYNEQFF. The CDR3 coding sequence is TGTGCCAGCAGCCGCCTAGGGGGGGCTTACAATGAGCAGTTCTTC.

This sequence joins TRBV10-1 and TRBJ1-1, with D perhaps TRBD1 (5 bases). The CDR3 consists of 17 residues. V lost 0 bases to trimming and J lost 4 bases, with 18 bases between them. The V gene's germline CDR1 is WNHNN and CDR2 SYGVQD (reference sequence). The CDR3 loop reads CASSESGTALNTTEAFF. In nucleotides, the CDR3 is TGCGCCAGCAGTGAGTCGGGGACTGCCTTGAATACCACTGAAGCTTTCTTT.

About this clone: In the same sample, other DNA sequences code for this CDR3. The CDR3 nucleotides are TGTGCCAGCAGCGTAGGACTAGCGGGAGAATACACCGGGGAGCTGTTTTTT. Its translation: CASSVGLAGEYTGELFF. The chain employs TRBV9 and TRBJ2-2; 12 bases are shared with TRBD2. Germline assignment: CDR1 SGDLS and CDR2 YYNGEE. This CDR3 spans 17 amino acids. The J segment lost 3 bases and the V segment lost 0 bases, leaving 3 bases of the junction unmatched.

A few counts support this clone. The V gene is TRBV2, the J gene TRBJ2-5; 8 bases line up with TRBD1. The CDR3 totals 15 residues. Germline-derived CDR1 and CDR2 are SNHLY and FYNNEI. Unmatched junction bases numbered 15, after V lost 8 bases and J lost 7 bases. CDR3 in amino acids: CASADREPSRVTQYF. The CDR3 coding sequence is TGTGCCAGCGCGGACAGGGAGCCTTCAAGAGTGACCCAGTACTTC.

This clone came up a few times. CDR3 DNA sequence: TGTGCCAGCCGCAGGACAGGGAGAAATTCACCCCTCCACTTT. Translation: CASRRTGRNSPLHF. The V gene is TRBV6-6, the J gene TRBJ1-6; 8 nucleotides match TRBD1. Trimming removed 8 bases from V and 7 bases from J; junction bases left unmatched: 7. CDR3 length: 14 residues. Germline loops: CDR1 MNHNY, CDR2 SVGAGI (reference sequence).

The chain combines TRBV9 with TRBJ2-7; 7 bases fit TRBD2. The CDR3 is 15 amino acids. Germline assignment: CDR1 SGDLS and CDR2 YYNGEE. V dropped 0 bases and J dropped 4; count of bases not matched to a gene: 7. The CDR3 spells CASSVEGTNSYEQYF. For the CDR3, the DNA is TGTGCCAGCAGCGTAGAGGGGACTAATTCGTACGAGCAGTACTTC.

The chain uses TRBV6-5 and TRBJ2-5; 8 bases fit TRBD1. CDR3 length: 15 residues. Germline CDR1 MNHEY, CDR2 SVGAGI. V lost 6 bases, J lost 1 base, and 7 bases stayed unmatched. Here the CDR3 reads CASRPTTGVQETQYF. The CDR3 DNA follows: TGTGCCAGCAGACCCACGACAGGGGTCCAAGAGACCCAGTACTTC.

The table lists this clone with a few counts. The chain joins TRBV10-3 to TRBJ2-3; D gene uncertain. This CDR3 is 13 amino acids long. CDR1 is ENHRY, CDR2 SYGVKD, per germline. The V end lost 0 bases, the J end lost 6 bases, and 7 bases lay between the germline ends. The CDR3 DNA is TGTGCCATCAGTGAGTCAACGCCCGATACGCAGTATTTT. Encoded protein: CAISESTPDTQYF.

This chain joins TRBV6-5 and TRBJ2-3, with a tentative D call TRBD1 (6 bases). Germline CDR1 reads MNHEY; CDR2 reads SVGAGI. The CDR3 has 13 amino acids. The V and J ends lost 6 bases and 4 bases respectively, with 11 bases between them. The CDR3 is CASSRGGADTQYF. CDR3 in DNA: TGTGCCAGCAGCAGGGGTGGCGCAGATACGCAGTATTTT.